What follows is one T cell receptor (beta chain) and its context. The data were taken from a study of regulatory T cells in long-lasting Graves disease. CDR3-region Arm-PCR and iRepertoire HTBI primers produced the TCR beta libraries. TCRdb re-called the multiplex PCR reads with MiXCR, one entry per CDR3 protein. The profile shows about 350,000 distinct CDR3 sequences, about a sixth of them singletons. As to time point: newly diagnosed GD, antithyroid drugs for less than 3 months. After RNA was extracted from PBMCs, the TCR library was made from it. These data are also associated with another study on T cells in Graves' hyperthyroidism and ophthalmopathy. That report notes: A model of 13 V-J pairs discriminated ophthalmopathy from stable hyperthyroidism.

This clonotype originated in a man aged 35 to 55 with Graves disease. The sequencing here drew on peripheral blood mononuclear cells (PBMCs), taken at new diagnosis, from a patient treated with antithyroid drugs.

CDR3 residues: CSAAPGSLSDTDTQYF. CDR3 DNA: TGCAGTGCAGCGCCGGGGAGCCTCTCCGACACAGATACGCAGTATTTT. This rearrangement joins TRBV20-1 to TRBJ2-3, with a tentative D call TRBD2 (5 bases). The V gene's germline CDR1 is DFQATT and CDR2 SNEGSKA (reference sequence). V was clipped by 6 bases and J by 2 bases, with 21 bases between them. The CDR3 has 16 amino acids.